Listed below are T cell receptor beta chains from one sample, sequenced in a study of cytomegalovirus exposure and HLA in healthy donors. The table came from immunoSEQ multiplex PCR; TCRdb's copy has only in-frame clones and leaves some out. The table has 82,000 or so clones, roughly 80% seen once. Sample: PBMCs. The receptors were gathered from a woman aged 50 to 60 in good health and CMV-seropositive. CDR3s include the opening cysteine and the closing phenylalanine or tryptophan. The order of the fields is CDR3 protein, CDR3 DNA, clone size, J gene, V gene, D gene. D genes are given only for firm matches. Some rows mark clone size as missing; the rest say once, few, many or name a class of expanded clone.

CDR3aa: CASSHGTSGRYEQYF
CDR3nt: TGCGCCAGCAGCCACGGGACTAGCGGGAGGTACGAGCAGTACTTC
abundance: few
j_gene: TRBJ2-7
v_gene: TRBV4-1
d_gene: TRBD2

CDR3aa: CASSSLAGGNNEQFF
CDR3nt: TGTGCCAGCAGCTCACTAGCGGGAGGGAACAATGAGCAGTTCTTC
abundance: few
j_gene: TRBJ2-1
v_gene: TRBV5-4
d_gene: TRBD2

CDR3aa: CASSLGGGLGNEKLFF
CDR3nt: TGCGCCAGCAGCTTGGGAGGGGGCCTGGGTAATGAAAAACTGTTTTTT
abundance: -
j_gene: TRBJ1-4
v_gene: TRBV5-1
d_gene: TRBD1

CDR3aa: CASSSQAAGEQYF
CDR3nt: TGTGCCAGCAGCTCTCAGGCAGCGGGAGAGCAGTACTTC
abundance: -
j_gene: TRBJ2-7
v_gene: TRBV7-9
d_gene: TRBD2

CDR3aa: CATSREGAMNTEAFF
CDR3nt: TGTGCCACCAGCAGGGAGGGAGCGATGAACACTGAAGCTTTCTTT
abundance: -
j_gene: TRBJ1-1
v_gene: TRBV15
d_gene: -

CDR3aa: CASSLKARGLAGETDTQYF
CDR3nt: TGTGCCAGCAGCTTAAAGGCCAGGGGACTAGCGGGAGAAACAGATACGCAGTATTTT
abundance: few
j_gene: TRBJ2-3
v_gene: TRBV7-3
d_gene: TRBD2

CDR3aa: CASSPAGGQNTEAFF
CDR3nt: TGTGCCAGCAGCCCCGCGGGGGGCCAGAACACTGAAGCTTTCTTT
abundance: once
j_gene: TRBJ1-1
v_gene: TRBV7-3
d_gene: -

CDR3aa: CASSRGDEQYF
CDR3nt: TGTGCCAGCAGCCGCGGGGACGAGCAGTACTTC
abundance: -
j_gene: TRBJ2-7
v_gene: TRBV2
d_gene: -

CDR3aa: CASRAVRDRVYNEQFF
CDR3nt: TGTGCCAGCAGAGCGGTCCGGGACAGGGTCTACAATGAGCAGTTCTTC
abundance: -
j_gene: TRBJ2-1
v_gene: TRBV2
d_gene: TRBD1

CDR3aa: CASWRERGTDTQYF
CDR3nt: TGTGCCAGCTGGCGGGAGCGAGGCACAGATACGCAGTATTTT
abundance: few
j_gene: TRBJ2-3
v_gene: TRBV27
d_gene: TRBD2

CDR3aa: CASSPGVNTEAFF
CDR3nt: TGCGCCAGCAGCCCAGGGGTGAACACTGAAGCTTTCTTT
abundance: -
j_gene: TRBJ1-1
v_gene: TRBV4-1
d_gene: -

CDR3aa: CASTRDTLSGANVLTF
CDR3nt: TGTGCCAGTACCCGGGACACTCTCTCTGGGGCCAACGTCCTGACTTTC
abundance: -
j_gene: TRBJ2-6
v_gene: TRBV6-6
d_gene: -

CDR3aa: CASSTSGRLETQYF
CDR3nt: TGTGCCAGTAGTACTAGCGGGAGGCTAGAGACCCAGTACTTC
abundance: once
j_gene: TRBJ2-5
v_gene: TRBV19
d_gene: TRBD2